The 8 T cell receptor beta chains listed next were all sequenced from one sample in a study of cytomegalovirus exposure and HLA in healthy donors. In the PCR, 60 Vbeta and 13 Jbeta primers were used. The protocol was immunoSEQ multiplex PCR, while the TCRdb copy is restricted to in-frame clones and leaves out a portion. The top ten clones hold about 1.7% of a sample with fewer than 250,000 clones, 75% to 80% of them seen once. The sample comprised PBMCs. The receptors were gathered from a male donor in good health and CMV-seronegative.

This chain connects TRBV30 to TRBJ1-3; no clear D gene. The V gene lost 2 bases and the J gene lost 1 base, with 15 bases spanning the gap. This CDR3 comprises 16 residues. Looked up from germline, CDR1 is GTSNPN and CDR2 is SVGIG (reference sequence). The CDR3 coding sequence is TGTGCCTGGAGTCCCGCACAGATACCATCTGGAAACACCATATATTTT. Translating gives CAWSPAQIPSGNTIYF.

The rearrangement links TRBV5-6 to TRBJ1-1; D unclear. V lost 0 bases to trimming and J lost 12 bases, with 27 bases between them. CDR1 and CDR2 from the germline V gene are SGHDT and YYEEEE. The CDR3 runs 17 residues. CDR3 sequence: CASSLGVYPGPRNLPFF. The CDR3 DNA is TGTGCCAGCAGCTTGGGAGTGTACCCAGGTCCTCGGAATTTACCTTTCTTT. Full variable domain (missing parts from reference TRBV5-6 and TRBJ1-1): DAGVTQSPTHLIKTRGQQVTLRCSPKSGHDTVSWYQQALGQGPQFIFQYYEEEERQRGNFPDRFSGHQFPNYSSELNVNALLLGDSALYLCASSLGVYPGPRNLPFFGQGTRLTVV.

The chain is built from TRBV19 and TRBJ2-2; possibly TRBD1 for D (6 bases). CDR3 length equals 17 residues. The germline gives CDR1 LNHDA, CDR2 SQIVND (reference sequence). V lost 2 bases to trimming and J lost 8 bases, with 21 bases between them. CDR3 loop: CASSIRIFRGVMGELFF. The CDR3 DNA sequence: TGTGCCAGTAGTATACGAATTTTCAGGGGAGTAATGGGGGAGCTGTTTTTT.

The rearrangement links TRBV28 to TRBJ1-6; perhaps TRBD1 as D (5 bases). Germline assignment: CDR1 MDHEN and CDR2 SYDVKM. The CDR3 sequence is 15 residues long. Between the trimmed V and J ends, which lost 6 bases and 8 bases, there was a span of 17 bases. The CDR3 here is CASSYQGEGDSPLHF. Here the CDR3 DNA reads TGTGCCAGCAGCTACCAGGGCGAAGGGGATTCACCCCTCCACTTT.

This clone was counted between two and nine times. V is TRBV27 and J is TRBJ2-7; 8 bases fit TRBD2. CDR3 length: 16 amino acids. The J segment lost 3 bases and the V segment lost 2 bases, leaving 9 bases of the junction unmatched. CDR1 is MNHEY, CDR2 SMNVEV, per germline (reference sequence). The CDR3 DNA sequence: TGTGCCAGCAGTTTAGGCACTAGCGGCTTCGTCTACGAGCAGTACTTC. Translated, it gives CASSLGTSGFVYEQYF.

The J gene is TRBJ1-5, the V gene TRBV28; D may be TRBD1 (5 bases). The CDR3 runs to 15 residues. V gave up 5 bases and J gave up 0 bases, with 11 bases separating them. Germline V gene data show CDR1 as MDHEN and CDR2 as SYDVKM. The CDR3 sequence: CASSGARYSNQPQHF. Written as DNA, the CDR3 is TGTGCCAGCAGTGGGGCAAGGTATAGCAATCAGCCCCAGCATTTT.

This clone was observed once. The chain employs TRBV28 and TRBJ2-5; possible D gene TRBD2, 6 bases. The CDR3 sequence is 15 residues long. V gave up 3 bases and J gave up 2 bases, with 13 bases separating them. CDR1 and CDR2 from the germline V gene are MDHEN and SYDVKM. Written as DNA, the CDR3 is TGTGCCAGCAGTTTGTCAACGCGGGGACAAGAGACCCAGTACTTC. This gives the protein CASSLSTRGQETQYF.

The chain uses TRBV28 and TRBJ1-2; D is unclear. The CDR3 is 14 residues long. Per germline, CDR1 MDHEN and CDR2 SYDVKM. V lost 5 bases, J lost 4 bases, and 14 bases lay in between. The CDR3 sequence: CASSPSRVLYGYTF. The CDR3 coding sequence is TGTGCCAGCAGTCCCTCACGGGTTCTCTATGGCTACACCTTC.